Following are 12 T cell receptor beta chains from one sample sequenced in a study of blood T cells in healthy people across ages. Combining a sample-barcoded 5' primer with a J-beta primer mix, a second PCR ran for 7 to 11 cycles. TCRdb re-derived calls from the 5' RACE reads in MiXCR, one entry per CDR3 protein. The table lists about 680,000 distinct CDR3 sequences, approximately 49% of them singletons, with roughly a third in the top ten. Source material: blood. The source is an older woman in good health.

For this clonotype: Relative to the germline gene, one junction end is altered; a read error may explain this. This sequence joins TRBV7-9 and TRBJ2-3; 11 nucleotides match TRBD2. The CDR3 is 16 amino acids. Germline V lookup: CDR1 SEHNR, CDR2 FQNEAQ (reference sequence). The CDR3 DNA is TGTGCCCGCAGCAAGGGACTAGCGGCAGTGGCAGATACGCAGTATTTT. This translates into CARSKGLAAVADTQYF.

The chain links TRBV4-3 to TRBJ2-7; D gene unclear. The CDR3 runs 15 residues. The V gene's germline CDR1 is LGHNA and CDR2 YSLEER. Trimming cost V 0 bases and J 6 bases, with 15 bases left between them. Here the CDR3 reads CASSQDMRTLGEQYF. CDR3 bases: TGCGCCAGCAGCCAAGATATGCGTACGCTGGGCGAGCAGTACTTC.

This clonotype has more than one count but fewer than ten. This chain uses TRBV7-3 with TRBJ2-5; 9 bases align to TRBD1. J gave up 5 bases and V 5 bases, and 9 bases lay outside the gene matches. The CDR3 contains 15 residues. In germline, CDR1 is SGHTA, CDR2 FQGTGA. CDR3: CASSPTDRGRETQYF. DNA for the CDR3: TGTGCCAGCAGCCCTACGGACAGGGGCAGGGAGACCCAGTACTTC.

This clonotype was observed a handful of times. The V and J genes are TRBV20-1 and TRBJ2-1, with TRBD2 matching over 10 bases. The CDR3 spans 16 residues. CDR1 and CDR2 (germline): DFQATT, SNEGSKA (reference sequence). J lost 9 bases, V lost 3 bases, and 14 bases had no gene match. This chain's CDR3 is CSASTAGSGRAGEQFF. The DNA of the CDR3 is TGCAGTGCTAGCACTGCAGGAAGCGGGAGGGCCGGTGAGCAGTTCTTC.

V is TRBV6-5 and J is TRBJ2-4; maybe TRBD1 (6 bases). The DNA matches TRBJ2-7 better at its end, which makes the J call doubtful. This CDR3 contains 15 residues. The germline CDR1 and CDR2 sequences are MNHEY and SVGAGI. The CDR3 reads CASKLIRGQAYEQYF. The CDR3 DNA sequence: TGTGCCAGCAAACTGATCAGGGGCCAGGCCTACGAGCAGTACTTC.

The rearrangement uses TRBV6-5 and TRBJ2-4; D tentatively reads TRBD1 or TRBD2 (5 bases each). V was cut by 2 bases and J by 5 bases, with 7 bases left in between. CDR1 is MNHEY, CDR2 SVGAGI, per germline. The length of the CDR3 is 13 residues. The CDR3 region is CASSYGTENIQYF. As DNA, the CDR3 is TGTGCCAGCAGTTACGGGACGGAAAACATTCAGTACTTC.

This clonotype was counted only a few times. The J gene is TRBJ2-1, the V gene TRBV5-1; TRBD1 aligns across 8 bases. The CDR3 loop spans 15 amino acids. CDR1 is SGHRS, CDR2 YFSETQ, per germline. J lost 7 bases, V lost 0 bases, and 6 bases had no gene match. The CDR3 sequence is CASSLGGQALNEQFF. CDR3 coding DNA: TGCGCCAGCAGCTTGGGGGGACAGGCTCTAAATGAGCAGTTCTTC.

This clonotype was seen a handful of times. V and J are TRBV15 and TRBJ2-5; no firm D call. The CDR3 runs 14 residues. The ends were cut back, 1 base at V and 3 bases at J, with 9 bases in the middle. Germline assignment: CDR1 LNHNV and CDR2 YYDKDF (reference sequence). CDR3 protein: CATSRGKVKETQYF. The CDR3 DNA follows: TGTGCCACCAGCAGAGGAAAGGTTAAAGAGACCCAGTACTTC.

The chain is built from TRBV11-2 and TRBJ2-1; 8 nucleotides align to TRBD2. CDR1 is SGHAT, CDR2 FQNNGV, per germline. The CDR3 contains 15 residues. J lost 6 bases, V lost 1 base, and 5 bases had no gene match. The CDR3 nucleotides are TGTGCCAGCAGCTTAGTCGGACTAGCTTCCAATGAGCAGTTCTTC. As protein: CASSLVGLASNEQFF.

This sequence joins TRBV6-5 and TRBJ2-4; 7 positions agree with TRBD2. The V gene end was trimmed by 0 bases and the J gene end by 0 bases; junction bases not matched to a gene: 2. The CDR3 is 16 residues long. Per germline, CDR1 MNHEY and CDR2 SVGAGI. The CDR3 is CASSYSGTKAKNIQYF. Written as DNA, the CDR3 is TGTGCCAGCAGTTACTCAGGGACTAAAGCCAAAAACATTCAGTACTTC.

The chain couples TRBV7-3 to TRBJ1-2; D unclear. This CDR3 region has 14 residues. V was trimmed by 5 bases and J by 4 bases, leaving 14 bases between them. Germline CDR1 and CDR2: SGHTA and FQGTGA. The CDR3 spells CASSGRRTGYGYTF. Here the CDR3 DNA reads TGTGCCAGCAGCGGGAGGAGGACGGGCTATGGCTACACCTTC.

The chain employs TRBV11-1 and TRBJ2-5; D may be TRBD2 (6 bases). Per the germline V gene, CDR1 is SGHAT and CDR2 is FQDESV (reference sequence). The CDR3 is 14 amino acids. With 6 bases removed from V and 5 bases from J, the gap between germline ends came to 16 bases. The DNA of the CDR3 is TGTGCCAGCAGTGCAAGATCGGGGGAGGAGACCCAGTACTTC. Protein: CASSARSGEETQYF.